At least ten counts were recorded for the clone carrying this T cell receptor beta chain. What it binds is not known. Regions amplified from RNA transcripts were the TCR beta CDR3 regions. HTBI primers were the set used in a first-round RT-PCR of the TCR CDR3. Each CDR3 protein gets one entry after TCRdb re-called the multiplex PCR reads with MiXCR. Among approximately 560,000 distinct CDR3 sequences listed, about 15% were seen once. This sample stems from a study of T cells in Graves' hyperthyroidism and ophthalmopathy. The study, taken as a whole, reports: Most thyroid clonotypes that were expanded above 0.001 also turned up in blood.

Clinicians diagnosed patients from clinical symptoms, serum thyroxine and TRAb, thyroid ultrasound and orbital computed tomography. This CDR3 contains 17 residues. Germline V gene lookup returns CDR1 SGHRS and CDR2 YFSETQ. With 4 bases removed from V and 5 bases from J, the gap between germline ends came to 23 bases. The clonotype originates from a woman younger than 45 with Graves' hyperthyroidism. Sequencing was performed on blood. V is TRBV5-1 and J is TRBJ2-3; D is possibly TRBD2 (6 bases). This chain's CDR3 is CASSPESGRTKRDTQYF. CDR3 in DNA: TGCGCCAGCAGCCCGGAAAGCGGGCGGACCAAAAGAGATACGCAGTATTTT.